The 28 T cell receptor beta chains presented below share a single source sample, sequenced in a study of PD-1 and CTLA-4 blockade in melanoma. The protocol was immunoSEQ multiplex PCR, while the TCRdb copy is restricted to in-frame clones and leaves out a portion. Altogether 20,000 or so clones are present, approximately 88% being singletons, with the ten largest covering 7.8%. The sample in question was CD8+ T cells from peripheral blood, obtained before anti-PD-1 treatment. These receptors all come from a human donor with melanoma.

The chain has TRBV19 and TRBJ1-1; D is unclear. V lost 4 bases, J lost 4 bases, and 10 bases lay in between. The CDR3 is 13 residues long. Germline V CDR1 and CDR2: LNHDA, SQIVND (reference sequence). As DNA, the CDR3 is TGTGCCAGTAGTACCACGTATTCCACTGAAGCTTTCTTT. Its translation is CASSTTYSTEAFF.

Note on this clone: Germline is not matched at one junction end, which may reflect a read error. The genes are TRBV6-5 and TRBJ2-7; maybe TRBD1 (6 bases). The CDR3 length is 14 residues. CDR1 and CDR2 (germline): MNHEY, SVGAGI. The CDR3 DNA reads TGTGCCAGCAGTTTGACAGGTTCCCCCTACGGGCAGTACTTC. This encodes CASSLTGSPYGQYF.

CDR3 loop: CASSWSGGSKNEQYF. CDR3 sequence (DNA): TGTGCCAGCAGCTGGTCGGGGGGCTCAAAAAACGAGCAGTACTTC. The rearrangement uses TRBV11-2 and TRBJ2-7; possibly TRBD2 for D (7 bases). Germline V gene lookup returns CDR1 SGHAT and CDR2 FQNNGV. The V end lost 4 bases, the J end lost 5 bases, and 18 bases lay between the germline ends. The CDR3 has 15 residues.

This clone has a single count. The chain couples TRBV19 to TRBJ1-2; a possible D gene is TRBD1 (6 bases). The CDR3 length is 16 residues. From germline, CDR1 is LNHDA and CDR2 SQIVND (reference sequence). Trimming took 7 bases from V and 0 from J, leaving 18 bases between them. In nucleotides, the CDR3 is TGTGCCAGTAACCCAGAGAACAGGGTAACTAACTATGGCTACACCTTC. Residues: CASNPENRVTNYGYTF.

This clone was counted between two and nine times. The chain has TRBV29-1 and TRBJ2-3; TRBD2 agrees at 15 bases. The CDR3 is 18 amino acids. CDR1 and CDR2 from the germline V gene are SQVTM and ANQGSEA. V dropped 6 bases and J dropped 0; count of bases not matched to a gene: 10. In DNA form, the CDR3 reads TGCAGCGTCGACGGACTAGCGGGGGGGCCCACTAGCACAGATACGCAGTATTTT. Translating gives CSVDGLAGGPTSTDTQYF.

V gene TRBV19 combines with J gene TRBJ1-1, with 8 bases aligning to TRBD1. V dropped 3 bases and J dropped 7; count of bases not matched to a gene: 10. CDR1 is LNHDA and CDR2 is SQIVND in the germline V gene (reference sequence). The CDR3 is made up of 15 amino acids. CDR3 nucleotides: TGTGCCAGTAGTATCCGGACAGGGTTACTGGGTGAAGCTTTCTTT. This encodes CASSIRTGLLGEAFF.

The V gene is TRBV30, the J gene TRBJ1-1; no reliable D call. This CDR3 is built from 11 residues. Germline V gene lookup returns CDR1 GTSNPN and CDR2 SVGIG (reference sequence). V lost 6 bases and J 4 bases, leaving 9 bases between the germline ends. DNA for the CDR3: TGTGCCTGTCGGGTGGGCACTGAAGCTTTCTTT. Its translation is CACRVGTEAFF.

The V and J genes are TRBV28 and TRBJ2-3; TRBD2 matches at 12 bases. This CDR3 has 17 amino acids. Trimming cost V 2 bases and J 2 bases; bases outside gene matches: 5. Per germline, CDR1 MDHEN and CDR2 SYDVKM. CDR3 region: CASSLERLAGVTDTQYF. DNA for the CDR3: TGTGCCAGCAGTTTAGAGCGACTAGCGGGGGTCACAGATACGCAGTATTTT. The full variable domain, rest sourced from reference TRBV28 and TRBJ2-3, is DVKVTQSSRYLVKRTGEKVFLECVQDMDHENMFWYRQDPGLGLRLIYFSYDVKMKEKGDIPEGYSVSREKKERFSLILESASTNQTSMYLCASSLERLAGVTDTQYFGPGTRLTVL.

This chain connects TRBV5-1 to TRBJ2-5, with TRBD1 matching over 8 bases. Germline V lookup: CDR1 SGHRS, CDR2 YFSETQ. The CDR3 covers 17 residues. V shed 3 bases and J 0 bases; nucleotides not matched to a gene: 10. CDR3 in amino acids: CASSSRTGWEYQETQYF. The CDR3 DNA is TGCGCCAGCAGCTCAAGGACAGGGTGGGAGTACCAAGAGACCCAGTACTTC.

This sequence joins TRBV4-3 and TRBJ1-2; 8 bases align to TRBD1. The V gene's germline CDR1 is LGHNA and CDR2 YSLEER. V was pared by 1 base and J by 2 bases, with 3 bases of the junction left unmatched. CDR3 length: 15 residues. This chain's CDR3 is CASSQGRDRNYGYTF. The CDR3 DNA sequence: TGCGCCAGCAGCCAAGGCCGGGACAGGAACTATGGCTACACCTTC.

CDR3 protein: CASREKQGHSPLHF. DNA of the CDR3: TGTGCCAGCAGAGAGAAACAAGGACATTCACCCCTCCACTTT. The chain has TRBV28 and TRBJ1-6; D unclear. Germline V gene sequence: CDR1 MDHEN, CDR2 SYDVKM. The CDR3 is 14 residues long. V was clipped by 6 bases and J by 8 bases, with 14 bases between them.

The rearrangement uses TRBV4-1 and TRBJ1-1, with D unclear. Trimming cost V 4 bases and J 1 base, with 13 bases left between them. Germline assignment: CDR1 MGHRA and CDR2 YSYEKL. This CDR3 is built from 15 residues. As DNA, the CDR3 is TGCGCCAGCAGCCCCCTCGGCGGGGAGAACACTGAAGCTTTCTTT. Encoded protein: CASSPLGGENTEAFF.

The rearrangement links TRBV27 to TRBJ2-7; D not resolved. Germline lookup yields CDR1 MNHEY and CDR2 SMNVEV (reference sequence). Trimming pared 2 bases from V and 2 bases from J, leaving 7 bases between. This CDR3 spans 13 amino acids. The CDR3 reads CASSLKSPYEQYF. Here the CDR3 DNA reads TGTGCCAGCAGTTTAAAAAGCCCCTACGAGCAGTACTTC.

V usage is TRBV18 and J usage is TRBJ1-1, with a tentative D call TRBD1 (6 bases). The CDR3 runs 16 residues. CDR1 and CDR2 (germline): KGHSH, LQKENI. V lost 2 bases to trimming and J lost 2 bases, with 15 bases between them. CDR3 in DNA: TGTGCCAGCTCACCAACGCTGGTAGGGACAAACACTGAAGCTTTCTTT. Amino acid sequence: CASSPTLVGTNTEAFF.

This clone was seen a handful of times. V gene TRBV2 combines with J gene TRBJ1-5; no clear D gene. This CDR3 has 15 residues. V was pared by 7 bases and J by 1 base, with 14 bases between. Germline loops: CDR1 SNHLY, CDR2 FYNNEI. CDR3 amino acids: CASKVRAGSNQPQHF. In nucleotides, the CDR3 is TGTGCCAGCAAGGTCCGGGCTGGGAGCAATCAGCCCCAGCATTTT.

The rearrangement joins TRBV5-1 to TRBJ1-2, with D maybe TRBD1 (6 bases). From germline, CDR1 is SGHRS and CDR2 YFSETQ. Trimming pared 4 bases from V and 4 bases from J, leaving 20 bases between. This CDR3 contains 16 residues. The CDR3 sequence: CASSPPSRGTTYGYTF. CDR3 bases: TGCGCCAGCAGCCCACCCTCCAGGGGCACCACCTATGGCTACACCTTC.

This chain uses TRBV30 with TRBJ1-1; 7 bases are shared with TRBD1. The trim removed 2 bases at V and 7 bases at J, leaving 13 bases unmatched. This CDR3 has 15 amino acids. Germline values: CDR1 GTSNPN, CDR2 SVGIG (reference sequence). In DNA, the CDR3 is TGTGCCTGGAGTAACTCAAGGACAGGCCACTATGAAGCTTTCTTT. Amino acids: CAWSNSRTGHYEAFF. Full variable domain (missing parts from reference TRBV30 and TRBJ1-1): SQTIHQWPATLVQPVGSPLSLECTVEGTSNPNLYWYRQAAGRGLQLLFYSVGIGQISSEVPQNLSASRPQDRQFILSSKKLLLSDSGFYLCAWSNSRTGHYEAFFGQGTRLTVV.

CDR3 sequence: CASSIPAVGGPVDGYTF. CDR3 coding DNA: TGTGCCAGTAGTATCCCCGCGGTGGGGGGACCCGTGGATGGCTACACCTTC. The chain has TRBV19 and TRBJ1-2; tentatively, D is TRBD1 (5 bases). Germline V gene lookup returns CDR1 LNHDA and CDR2 SQIVND (reference sequence). Trimming pared 3 bases from V and 6 bases from J, leaving 23 bases between. This CDR3 comprises 17 residues.

This chain connects TRBV5-4 to TRBJ2-1; 9 positions match TRBD2. Germline trimming cut 4 bases from V and 8 bases from J; bases unmatched to any gene: 10. This CDR3 has 15 amino acids. Germline CDR1 is SGHNT and CDR2 is YYREEE (reference sequence). The CDR3, as DNA: TGTGCCAGCAGCCCAGGGACTAGCAACGTCGATGAGCAGTTCTTC. It yields the protein CASSPGTSNVDEQFF.

The chain joins TRBV12-3 or TRBV12-4 to TRBJ2-1, with D unclear. Trimming cost V 6 bases and J 2 bases, with 8 bases left between them. This CDR3 has 13 amino acids. CDR3 sequence (DNA): TGTGCCAGCAGCCCGACCACCTACAATGAGCAGTTCTTC. Translated: CASSPTTYNEQFF.

The chain is built from TRBV15 and TRBJ1-2, with D possibly being TRBD1 (5 bases). Germline CDR1 reads LNHNV; CDR2 reads YYDKDF (reference sequence). V was trimmed by 6 bases and J by 4 bases, leaving 15 bases between them. The CDR3 runs to 14 residues. CDR3 loop: CATRGGGDPYGYTF. Written as DNA, the CDR3 is TGTGCCACCAGAGGTGGAGGGGACCCCTATGGCTACACCTTC. Filled out from reference TRBV15 and TRBJ1-2, the complete variable domain reads DAMVIQNPRYQVTQFGKPVTLSCSQTLNHNVMYWYQQKSSQAPKLLFHYYDKDFNNEADTPDNFQSRRPNTSFCFLDIRSPGLGDTAMYLCATRGGGDPYGYTFGSGTRLTVV.

In its sample, this clone was seen once. The V gene is TRBV25-1, the J gene TRBJ2-7, with 10 bases identical to TRBD2. CDR1 and CDR2 (germline): MGHDK, SYGVNS. The CDR3 extends over 14 amino acids. The V segment lost 6 bases and the J segment 5 bases; nucleotides outside the gene matches: 7. CDR3 DNA: TGTGCCAGCAGCAAGCGGGGGGGCCTCAACGAGCAGTACTTC. Translated, it gives CASSKRGGLNEQYF.

The gene calls are TRBV5-1 and TRBJ2-7; D call uncertain. CDR1 and CDR2 from the germline V gene are SGHRS and YFSETQ. V was shortened by 1 base and J by 1 base, with 9 bases between the two germline ends. The CDR3 runs 14 residues. The CDR3 is CASSLLGGSYEQYF. CDR3 nucleotides: TGCGCCAGCAGCTTGTTGGGCGGATCCTACGAGCAGTACTTC.

The chain is built from TRBV4-1 and TRBJ1-1; D call uncertain. V lost 2 bases, J lost 1 base, and 8 bases lay in between. CDR1 and CDR2 from the germline V gene are MGHRA and YSYEKL. The CDR3 is 14 amino acids. The CDR3 DNA sequence: TGCGCCAGCAGCCAAAAGACTTCGAACACTGAAGCTTTCTTT. Protein product: CASSQKTSNTEAFF.

J is TRBJ2-3 and V is TRBV7-9, with 10 bases that match TRBD2. Looked up from germline, CDR1 is SEHNR and CDR2 is FQNEAQ (reference sequence). V lost 10 bases, J lost 0 bases, and 10 bases stayed unmatched. The CDR3 loop spans 16 amino acids. The CDR3: CAIRPSGGPSTDTQYF. In nucleotides, the CDR3 is TGTGCCATCCGGCCTAGCGGGGGTCCCAGCACAGATACGCAGTATTTT.

The chain joins TRBV13 to TRBJ2-7; D ambiguous. Deletions cut 2 bases from V and 2 bases from J, with 7 bases between. The germline V gene has CDR1 PRHDT and CDR2 FYEKMQ (reference sequence). The CDR3 is made up of 13 amino acids. This CDR3 reads CASSLTVAYEQYF. CDR3 in DNA: TGTGCCAGCAGCTTAACAGTTGCCTACGAGCAGTACTTC.

This chain links TRBV19 with TRBJ1-2; no reliable D call. CDR3 size: 11 residues. The V end was cut by 10 bases, the J end by 7 bases, with 13 bases between. The germline gives CDR1 LNHDA, CDR2 SQIVND (reference sequence). This CDR3 reads CATRVRSGYTF. For the CDR3, the DNA is TGTGCCACAAGGGTTAGAAGTGGCTACACCTTC.

V and J are TRBV30 and TRBJ2-2; no firm D call. The CDR3 has 12 amino acids. Trimming took off 1 base at V and 4 bases at J, with 4 bases between the two ends. Germline values: CDR1 GTSNPN, CDR2 SVGIG (reference sequence). The CDR3 spells CAWSAGTGELFF. The DNA of the CDR3 is TGTGCCTGGAGTGCGGGCACCGGGGAGCTGTTTTTT.